These 26 T cell receptor beta chains share one sample of origin, sequenced in a study of T-cell memory formation after mild COVID-19. A single record per CDR3 protein comes from TCRdb applying MiXCR to the 5' RACE reads. The sample holds under 300,000 distinct CDR3 sequences, about 16% seen once. What was sequenced was PBMCs or a T cell subset sorted from them (not recorded which). These receptors originate from a man younger than 30 who had mild COVID-19 (a few samples of this study predate the infection). Cell type and time point are not known.

The V and J genes are TRBV7-2 and TRBJ2-3, with 7 positions matching TRBD2. This CDR3 contains 17 residues. Germline V gene data show CDR1 as SGHTA and CDR2 as FQGNSA. Trimming removed 1 base from V and 2 bases from J; junction bases left unmatched: 9. The CDR3 spells CASSLDGSGYFTDTQYF. The CDR3 DNA reads as TGTGCCAGCAGCTTAGATGGTAGCGGGTACTTCACAGATACGCAGTATTTT.

This clonotype was seen a handful of times. The V call is TRBV7-9, the J call TRBJ1-1; tentatively, D is TRBD1 (5 bases). V lost 1 base and J 4 bases, leaving 10 bases between the germline ends. The length of the CDR3 is 14 residues. In germline, CDR1 is SEHNR, CDR2 FQNEAQ (reference sequence). In nucleotides, the CDR3 is TGTGCCAGCAGCTTAGGTGGGGGGAGCACTGAAGCTTTCTTT. It yields the protein CASSLGGGSTEAFF.

This clonotype was counted only a few times. The CDR3 protein is CASSVTGSFDSPLHF. CDR3 sequence (DNA): TGTGCCAGCAGCGTGACAGGGTCATTTGATTCACCCCTCCACTTT. This sequence joins TRBV9 and TRBJ1-6; 7 positions agree with TRBD1. V lost 2 bases, J lost 8 bases, and 7 bases stayed unmatched. In germline, CDR1 is SGDLS, CDR2 YYNGEE. The CDR3 has 15 residues.

This clonotype has just a few counts. The chain links TRBV7-8 to TRBJ2-1; D is unresolved. Per germline, CDR1 SGHVS and CDR2 FQNEAQ. The CDR3 spans 16 residues. Deletions cut 1 base from V and 6 bases from J, with 16 bases between. The DNA of the CDR3 is TGTGCCAGCAGCTTAGGGAGTGTTACAGTACCCAATGAGCAGTTCTTC. Its protein product is CASSLGSVTVPNEQFF.

The V and J genes are TRBV18 and TRBJ1-1; D is unresolved. The germline V and J ends were trimmed by 1 base and 8 bases, with 14 bases remaining between them. Germline assignment: CDR1 KGHSH and CDR2 LQKENI. The CDR3 runs 14 residues. The CDR3 DNA follows: TGTGCCAGCTCACCACTGGGCGGTGGTTTAGAAGCTTTCTTT. Translated, it gives CASSPLGGGLEAFF.

This clonotype was found a few times. V is TRBV28 and J is TRBJ2-5; D unresolved. CDR1 is MDHEN, CDR2 SYDVKM, per germline. V shed 6 bases and J shed 5 bases, with 19 bases lying between them. The CDR3 loop spans 15 amino acids. CDR3 sequence: CASRSLRFLVETQYF. The CDR3 region has the DNA TGTGCCAGCAGGTCACTCAGGTTCCTGGTGGAGACCCAGTACTTC.

The V gene is TRBV7-2, the J gene TRBJ2-2, with D perhaps assigned TRBD1 or TRBD2 (5 bases each). Between the trimmed V and J ends, which lost 5 bases and 4 bases, there was a span of 17 bases. The CDR3 contains 16 residues. The V gene's germline CDR1 is SGHTA and CDR2 FQGNSA. The CDR3 reads CASSPRWGSGTGELFF. The CDR3 DNA reads as TGTGCCAGCAGCCCTCGGTGGGGGTCGGGCACCGGGGAGCTGTTTTTT.

This clonotype was detected only a few times. This chain joins TRBV9 and TRBJ2-7, with D maybe TRBD2 (6 bases). The CDR3 loop spans 15 amino acids. Germline V gene sequence: CDR1 SGDLS, CDR2 YYNGEE. Trimming removed 0 bases at V and 3 bases at J, with 13 bases between. CDR3 nucleotide sequence: TGTGCCAGCAGCGTAGCTGGTGGGGGGATCTACGAGCAGTACTTC. Its translation: CASSVAGGGIYEQYF.

This clonotype came up a few times. The chain recombines TRBV7-3 with TRBJ2-2; 9 bases map to TRBD2. Germline loops: CDR1 SGHTA, CDR2 FQGTGA. Trimming took 0 bases from V and 7 from J; bases not matched to a gene: 9. The CDR3 length is 17 residues. CDR3 protein: CASSLTSAGGLVGELFF. In DNA, the CDR3 is TGTGCCAGCAGCTTAACGTCTGCGGGGGGGCTGGTCGGGGAGCTGTTTTTT. Full variable domain (missing parts from reference TRBV7-3 and TRBJ2-2): GAGVSQTPSNKVTEKGKYVELRCDPISGHTALYWYRQSLGQGPEFLIYFQGTGAADDSGLPNDRFFAVRPEGSVSTLKIQRTERGDSAVYLCASSLTSAGGLVGELFFGEGSRLTVL.

This rearrangement joins TRBV20-1 to TRBJ2-1; weak D call: TRBD1 (6 bases). Trimming took off 3 bases at V and 0 bases at J, with 12 bases between the two ends. Germline V gene sequence: CDR1 DFQATT, CDR2 SNEGSKA (reference sequence). CDR3 size: 15 residues. As DNA, the CDR3 is TGCAGTGCTAGGAGAGACAGGAGCTCCTACAATGAGCAGTTCTTC. Translating it yields CSARRDRSSYNEQFF.

This chain connects TRBV10-3 to TRBJ1-1; perhaps TRBD1 as D (5 bases). Trimming cost V 2 bases and J 11 bases, with 15 bases left between them. This CDR3 is 13 amino acids long. Germline CDR1 reads ENHRY; CDR2 reads SYGVKD. This CDR3 reads CAISEDTLRGAFF. The CDR3 DNA sequence: TGTGCCATCAGTGAGGACACCTTAAGGGGCGCTTTCTTT.

This sequence joins TRBV12-5 and TRBJ2-1, with TRBD2 matching 8 bases. J lost 3 bases, V lost 0 bases, and 4 bases had no gene match. The germline V gene has CDR1 LGHNT and CDR2 FRNRAP. The CDR3 contains 16 residues. DNA for the CDR3: TGTGCTAGTGGTTTGGTTCGGGGGGGGGTCTACAATGAGCAGTTCTTC. Its translation: CASGLVRGGVYNEQFF.

The chain has TRBV7-2 and TRBJ2-5, with D perhaps TRBD2 (6 bases). The V and J ends lost 2 bases and 4 bases respectively, with 17 bases between them. The germline V gene encodes CDR1 SGHTA and CDR2 FQGNSA. The CDR3 extends over 16 amino acids. DNA for the CDR3: TGTGCCAGCAGCTTAACGGGTTTCGGGGGTCGAGAGACCCAGTACTTC. It translates to CASSLTGFGGRETQYF.

This clonotype appeared a few times. This rearrangement joins TRBV5-1 to TRBJ2-2; 10 bases align to TRBD2. In germline, CDR1 is SGHRS, CDR2 YFSETQ. V was pared by 6 bases and J by 0 bases, with 2 bases of the junction left unmatched. The CDR3 runs to 15 residues. The DNA of the CDR3 is TGCGCCAGCACTAGCGGGGGAACGAACACCGGGGAGCTGTTTTTT. Amino acid sequence: CASTSGGTNTGELFF.

This sequence joins TRBV6-5 and TRBJ2-7, with TRBD1 matching over 11 bases. Germline-derived CDR1 and CDR2 are MNHEY and SVGAGI. V lost 0 bases to trimming and J lost 4 bases; unmatched junction nucleotides: 2. The CDR3 consists of 15 residues. This chain's CDR3 is CASSYSGTGGYEQYF. For the CDR3, the DNA is TGTGCCAGCAGTTACTCGGGGACAGGGGGGTACGAGCAGTACTTC.

The chain joins TRBV18 to TRBJ1-5, with D uncertain. Trimming left V 3 bases short and J 4 bases short, with 7 bases between. The germline V gene has CDR1 KGHSH and CDR2 LQKENI. The CDR3 has 13 residues. In nucleotides, the CDR3 is TGTGCCAGCTCACCTGGGCAAAATCAGCCCCAGCATTTT. Amino acid sequence: CASSPGQNQPQHF. The variable domain in full, with the rest retrieved from reference TRBV18 and TRBJ1-5, is NAGVMQNPRHLVRRRGQEARLRCSPMKGHSHVYWYRQLPEEGLKFMVYLQKENIIDESGMPKERFSAEFPKEGPSILRIQQVVRGDSAAYFCASSPGQNQPQHFGDGTRLSIL.

This clonotype was detected a few times. The chain links TRBV10-3 to TRBJ2-1, with D possibly matching TRBD2 (6 bases). V gave up 6 bases and J gave up 7 bases, with 13 bases separating them. Germline-derived CDR1 and CDR2 are ENHRY and SYGVKD. CDR3 length: 13 amino acids. CDR3 bases: TGTGCCATCAGGACGCGGGATGAGAATGAGCAGTTCTTC. The encoded protein is CAIRTRDENEQFF.

This clonotype has just a few counts. V usage is TRBV7-3 and J usage is TRBJ2-3, with 9 bases that match TRBD2. The CDR3 length is 14 residues. Germline CDR1 reads SGHTA; CDR2 reads FQGTGA. Unmatched junction bases numbered 6, after V lost 5 bases and J lost 6 bases. The CDR3 DNA is TGTGCCAGCAGCGCGGGAGGGGGCCCGGATACGCAGTATTTT. Translating gives CASSAGGGPDTQYF.

This clonotype occurred a few times. The chain uses TRBV20-1 and TRBJ2-6, with 7 bases that match TRBD1. Germline CDR1 reads DFQATT; CDR2 reads SNEGSKA (reference sequence). The CDR3 covers 14 residues. Losses at the gene ends were 6 bases for V and 0 bases for J; bases not matched to a gene: 2. This chain's CDR3 is CSAGTASGANVLTF. The CDR3 DNA reads as TGCAGTGCCGGGACAGCCTCTGGGGCCAACGTCCTGACTTTC.

This clonotype showed up just once. The chain combines TRBV12-3 or TRBV12-4 with TRBJ1-1; 9 bases are a match to TRBD1. The CDR3 is made up of 14 amino acids. Trimming removed 8 bases from V and 0 bases from J; junction bases left unmatched: 4. CDR3 sequence reads: CASERQGVNTEAFF. The CDR3 DNA reads TGTGCCAGCGAGCGACAGGGGGTGAACACTGAAGCTTTCTTT.

This clonotype was seen a few times. V is TRBV7-6 and J is TRBJ2-1, with unresolved D. V was trimmed by 3 bases and J by 7 bases, leaving 16 bases between them. Germline V gives CDR1 SGHVS, CDR2 FNYEAQ. The length of the CDR3 is 15 residues. CDR3 DNA: TGTGCCAGCAGCTTTACAGACCAATTCGGAAATGAGCAGTTCTTC. This encodes CASSFTDQFGNEQFF. Variable domain in full (rest from reference TRBV7-6 and TRBJ2-1): GAGVSQSPRYKVTKRGQDVALRCDPISGHVSLYWYRQALGQGPEFLTYFNYEAQQDKSGLPNDRFSAERPEGSISTLTIQRTEQRDSAMYRCASSFTDQFGNEQFFGPGTRLTVL.

This clonotype was recorded many times. This rearrangement joins TRBV5-1 to TRBJ1-2; no clear D gene. Germline lookup yields CDR1 SGHRS and CDR2 YFSETQ. This CDR3 contains 13 residues. The V end was cut by 1 base, the J end by 1 base, with 5 bases between. CDR3 loop: CASSLTVNYGYTF. Written as DNA, the CDR3 is TGCGCCAGCAGCTTGACAGTTAACTATGGCTACACCTTC.

This clonotype was observed a handful of times. This chain uses TRBV4-1 with TRBJ2-5, with D unresolved. The length of the CDR3 is 13 residues. V was shortened by 6 bases and J by 6 bases, with 14 bases between the two germline ends. CDR1 is MGHRA, CDR2 YSYEKL, per germline. CDR3 nucleotides: TGCGCCAGCAGTCCCTTGGACCCGAAGACCCAGTACTTC. Protein: CASSPLDPKTQYF.

This clonotype was seen only once. The J gene is TRBJ1-1, the V gene TRBV18; D may be TRBD1 (6 bases). The CDR3 covers 13 residues. The V gene's germline CDR1 is KGHSH and CDR2 LQKENI. V lost 1 base, J lost 5 bases, and 8 bases lay in between. CDR3 residues: CASSPLRGTEAFF. The CDR3 DNA follows: TGTGCCAGCTCACCACTCAGGGGTACTGAAGCTTTCTTT.

There are many counts of this clonotype. The rearrangement links TRBV28 to TRBJ1-5, with D possibly being TRBD1 (6 bases). Trimming cost V 2 bases and J 3 bases, with 11 bases left between them. The CDR3 length is 15 residues. CDR1 is MDHEN, CDR2 SYDVKM, per germline. CDR3 nucleotide sequence: TGTGCCAGCAGTTTAGGGGGGGCGGCCAATCAGCCCCAGCATTTT. Residues: CASSLGGAANQPQHF.

A few counts support this clonotype. The chain employs TRBV19 and TRBJ2-7; D not certain. The V end lost 4 bases, the J end lost 2 bases, and 9 bases lay between the germline ends. Per germline, CDR1 LNHDA and CDR2 SQIVND (reference sequence). The length of the CDR3 is 13 residues. The CDR3 region is CASSTDKTYEQYF. DNA of the CDR3: TGTGCCAGTAGTACCGACAAGACCTACGAGCAGTACTTC.